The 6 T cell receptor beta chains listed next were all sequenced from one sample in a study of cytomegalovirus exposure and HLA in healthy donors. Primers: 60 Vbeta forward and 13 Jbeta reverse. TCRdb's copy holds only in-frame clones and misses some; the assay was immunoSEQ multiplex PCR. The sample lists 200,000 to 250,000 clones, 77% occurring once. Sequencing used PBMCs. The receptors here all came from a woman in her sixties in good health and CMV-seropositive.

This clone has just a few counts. DNA of the CDR3: TGTGCCAGCAGAAACCTCCCCCGGGTCACAGATACGCAGTATTTT. Its translation is CASRNLPRVTDTQYF. V is TRBV4-2 and J is TRBJ2-3; D gene ambiguous. Germline CDR1 LGHNA, CDR2 YNFKEQ. CDR3 length equals 15 residues. Trimming took off 6 bases at V and 2 bases at J, with 15 bases between the two ends.

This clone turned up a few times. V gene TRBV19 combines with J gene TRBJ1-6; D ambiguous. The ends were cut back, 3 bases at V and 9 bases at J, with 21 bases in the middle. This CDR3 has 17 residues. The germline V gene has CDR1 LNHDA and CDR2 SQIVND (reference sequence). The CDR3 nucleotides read TGTGCCAGTAGTATGCCCGGCTCGGGGTCCTTGAGTTCACCCCTCCACTTT. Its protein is CASSMPGSGSLSSPLHF.

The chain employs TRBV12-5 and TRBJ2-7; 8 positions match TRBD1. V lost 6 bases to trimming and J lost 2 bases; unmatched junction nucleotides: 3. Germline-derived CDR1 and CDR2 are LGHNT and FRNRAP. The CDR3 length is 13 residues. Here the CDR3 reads CASGSGGTYEQYF. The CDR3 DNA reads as TGTGCTAGTGGCTCAGGGGGCACCTACGAGCAGTACTTC.

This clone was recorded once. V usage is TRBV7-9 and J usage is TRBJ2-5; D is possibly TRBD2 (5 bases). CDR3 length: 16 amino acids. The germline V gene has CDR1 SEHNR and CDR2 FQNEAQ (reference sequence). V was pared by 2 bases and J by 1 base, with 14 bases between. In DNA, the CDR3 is TGTGCCAGCAGCTTAATGATTTCGCGGGCCCAAGAGACCCAGTACTTC. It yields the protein CASSLMISRAQETQYF.

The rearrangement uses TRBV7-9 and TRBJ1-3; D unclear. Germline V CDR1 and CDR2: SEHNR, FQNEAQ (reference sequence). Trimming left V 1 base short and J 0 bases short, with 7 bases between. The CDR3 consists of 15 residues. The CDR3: CASSLVSFSGNTIYF. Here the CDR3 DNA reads TGTGCCAGCAGCTTAGTTAGCTTCTCTGGAAACACCATATATTTT.

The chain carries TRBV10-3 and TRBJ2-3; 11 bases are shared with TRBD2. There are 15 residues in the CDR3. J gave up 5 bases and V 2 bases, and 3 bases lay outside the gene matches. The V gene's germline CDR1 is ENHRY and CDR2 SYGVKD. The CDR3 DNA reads TGTGCCATCAGTGAGACCGGGACTAGCGGAGATACGCAGTATTTT. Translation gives CAISETGTSGDTQYF.